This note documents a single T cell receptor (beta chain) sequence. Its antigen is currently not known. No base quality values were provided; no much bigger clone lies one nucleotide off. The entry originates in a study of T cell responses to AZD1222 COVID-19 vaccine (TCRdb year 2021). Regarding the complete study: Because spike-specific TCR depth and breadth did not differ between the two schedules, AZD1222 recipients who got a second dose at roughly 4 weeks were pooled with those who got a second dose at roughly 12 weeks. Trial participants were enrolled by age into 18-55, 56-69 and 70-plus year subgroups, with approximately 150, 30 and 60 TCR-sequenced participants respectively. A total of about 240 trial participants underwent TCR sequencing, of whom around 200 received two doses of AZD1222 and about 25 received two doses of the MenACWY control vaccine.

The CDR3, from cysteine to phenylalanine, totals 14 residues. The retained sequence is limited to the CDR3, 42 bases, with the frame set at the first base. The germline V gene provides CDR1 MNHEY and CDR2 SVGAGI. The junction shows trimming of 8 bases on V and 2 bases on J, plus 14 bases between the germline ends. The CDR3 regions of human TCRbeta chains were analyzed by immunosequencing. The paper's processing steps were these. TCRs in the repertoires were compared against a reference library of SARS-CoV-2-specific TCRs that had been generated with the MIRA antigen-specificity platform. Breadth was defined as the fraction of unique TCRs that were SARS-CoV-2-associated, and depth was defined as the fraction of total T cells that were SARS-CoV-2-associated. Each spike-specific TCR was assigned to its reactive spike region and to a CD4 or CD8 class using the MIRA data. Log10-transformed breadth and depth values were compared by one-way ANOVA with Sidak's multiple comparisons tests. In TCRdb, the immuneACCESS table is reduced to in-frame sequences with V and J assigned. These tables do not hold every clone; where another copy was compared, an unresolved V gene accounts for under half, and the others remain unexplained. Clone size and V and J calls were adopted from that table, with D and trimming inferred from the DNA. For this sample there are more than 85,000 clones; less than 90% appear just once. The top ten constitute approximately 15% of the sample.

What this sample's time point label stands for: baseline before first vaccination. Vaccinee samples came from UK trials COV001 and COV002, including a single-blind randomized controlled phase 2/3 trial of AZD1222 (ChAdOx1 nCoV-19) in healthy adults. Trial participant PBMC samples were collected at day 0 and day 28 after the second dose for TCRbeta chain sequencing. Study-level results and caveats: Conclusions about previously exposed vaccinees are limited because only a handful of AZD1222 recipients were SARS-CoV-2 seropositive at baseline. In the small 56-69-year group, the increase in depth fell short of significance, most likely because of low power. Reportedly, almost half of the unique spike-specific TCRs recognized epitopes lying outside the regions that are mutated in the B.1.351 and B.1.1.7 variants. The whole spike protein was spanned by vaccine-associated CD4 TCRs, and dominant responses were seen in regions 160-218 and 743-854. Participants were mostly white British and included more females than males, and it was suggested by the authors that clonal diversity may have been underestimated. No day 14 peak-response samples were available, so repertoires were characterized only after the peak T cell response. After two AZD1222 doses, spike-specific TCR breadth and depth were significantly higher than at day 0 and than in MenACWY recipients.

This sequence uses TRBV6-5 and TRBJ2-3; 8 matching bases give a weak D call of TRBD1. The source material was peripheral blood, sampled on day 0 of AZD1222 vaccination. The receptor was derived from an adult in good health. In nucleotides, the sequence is TGTGCCAGCCGCGGGGGACAGGTCACAGATACGCAGTATTTT. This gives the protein CASRGGQVTDTQYF.